The clone carrying this T cell receptor (beta chain) was seen more than once but under ten times. Its antigen is still unknown. The library tagged each cDNA molecule with unique molecular identifiers. MiXCR, run by TCRdb on the RACE reads, gives a single entry per CDR3 protein. Among roughly 50,000 distinct CDR3 sequences listed, roughly 10% were seen once. The data were taken from a study of human T cells and chemical hapten exposure. Overall study results and limits: PT1 expanded TCR counts and patch test score were linked, and their correlation was positive. Expanded TCRs produced significantly more large CDR3 similarity clusters than controls did. The donor cohort had alopecia, so its immune response may not match that of healthy people.

V lost 5 bases, J lost 0 bases, and 20 bases lay in between. The CDR3 consists of 18 residues. Time point meaning: pre-sensitization, week 0. Treatment reported: therapeutic diphenylcyclopropenone sensitization with weekly scalp DPC. The material sequenced was whole blood, taken in connection with sensitization to the hapten diphenylcyclopropenone (DPC). The clonotype comes from a middle-aged man with alopecia areata. Some clones in this sample may be carry-over from other donors' samples. This rearrangement joins TRBV12-3 or TRBV12-4 to TRBJ1-5; D is perhaps TRBD1 (5 bases). The CDR3 DNA follows: TGTGCCAGCAGTCGAACTTTCCTTTCAGACAGTAGCAATCAGCCCCAGCATTTT. Amino acid sequence: CASSRTFLSDSSNQPQHF.